What follows is one T cell receptor beta chain and its context. Its target is unknown. The PCR had 60 Vbeta and 13 Jbeta primers. Method: immunoSEQ multiplex PCR; TCRdb's copy keeps in-frame clones and lacks some. Of about 130,000 clones in the sample, 80% are singletons; the top ten hold around 4.8%. The record originates from a study of cytomegalovirus exposure and HLA in healthy donors. Looking at the study overall: A prior study identified just under 120 million unique TCR beta sequences from roughly 180 million T cells. HLA-typed donors were the source of 86 million or so unique TCRs held in an early data release.

The study, taken as a whole, reports: Certain sequence variants were highly shared and formed a cluster, and this cluster was likely a sequencing artifact. In a later analysis, compared with equally common non-associated chains, HLA-associated beta chains were more expanded.

V was pared by 0 bases and J by 0 bases, with 13 bases between. The CDR3 covers 17 residues. In germline, CDR1 is SGHKS, CDR2 YYEKEE (reference sequence). The gene calls are TRBV5-5 and TRBJ1-3; D call uncertain. This clonotype was obtained from a man younger than 45 in good health. The sequencing input was PBMCs. DNA for the CDR3: TGTGCCAGCAGCTTGGACATTCCGTCCTTCTCTGGAAACACCATATATTTT. It is translated as CASSLDIPSFSGNTIYF.